This T cell receptor beta chain was captured by sequencing in a study of identical twins. Study outcomes and limitations: Sequences that were out-of-frame, alpha and twin-shared displayed an excess of low generation probability.

Germline trimming cut 1 base from V and 5 bases from J; bases unmatched to any gene: 5. Looked up from germline, CDR1 is SGHVS and CDR2 is FQNEAQ. The CDR3 has 15 amino acids. In every case, the donor was a healthy Caucasian. Through template switching, a universal primer site was introduced, and the cDNA contained unique molecular identifiers. From the 5' RACE reads, TCRdb called clonotypes with MiXCR, one entry per CDR3 protein. This table holds approximately 620,000 distinct CDR3 sequences, 8.5% to 9% found once. As to this clonotype: Its antigen is as yet unknown.

The same data also went into a second study, on yellow fever vaccine responses in identical twins.

This chain connects TRBV7-8 to TRBJ2-1; TRBD2 matches 7 bases. The sequence derives from a woman under 30 in good health. Sequencing used PBMCs. CDR3 nucleotide sequence: TGTGCCAGCAGCTTAGAAGCGGGGATAAACAATGAGCAGTTCTTC. Translating gives CASSLEAGINNEQFF.